This T cell receptor (beta chain) was captured in a study of cytomegalovirus exposure and HLA in healthy donors (dated by TCRdb to 2016 to 2017). At the level of the whole study: An earlier analysis of roughly 610 of the donors reported about 280 Gb of sequence data and 117 million unique TCR beta sequences obtained from roughly 170 million T cells. On average, roughly 200,000 unique TCR beta nucleotide sequences were sequenced per donor among 350 to 400 genotyped donors of the cohort, with roughly 18% of those sequences being non-productive. Both class I and class II loci were covered by HLA typing, at four-digit resolution. The genetic ancestry cluster associated with self-reported Caucasian donors included 81% of the 398 genotyped donors. Alongside the repertoire data, information on donor age, sex, ethnicity and CMV serostatus was compiled. An early release that covered about 600 HLA-typed donors contained about 300 gigabases of sequencing data and 80 million or so unique TCR sequences. In an earlier analysis of more than 550 of the donors, high-throughput TCR beta sequencing was used to judge whether each TCR beta V gene segment behaved as functional or pseudogenic. Rather than drawing on any new phenotypic data, the later analysis identified candidate immune exposures from TCR beta sequences and the way those sequences occurred across donors. The study aimed to test whether signatures of past pathogen exposure could be identified by cataloging public T cell receptors. Several DR-DQ haplotypes were treated as single units for association and clustering because of strong linkage in the cohort. Every repertoire in the discovery cohort had been generated on one and the same sequencing platform. A separate validation cohort of approximately 120 different subjects was used in addition to the roughly 700-subject first cohort. To predict cytomegalovirus infection status, the study combined high-throughput TCR immunosequencing, statistical association of individual TCRs with disease status, and machine learning. A later genetic analysis used genome-wide SNP genotypes for about three fifths of the 666 donors, treating that subset as a discovery cohort. Typing coverage varied by locus: about 620-630 donors for A, B, C, DRB1 and DQB1; 500 to 550 for DQA1; over 600 for DPA1; approximately 470 for DPB1. The T cell repertoires of some 670 subjects were profiled by immunosequencing and related to cytomegalovirus serostatus. To study patterns of TCR occurrence, a later analysis re-analyzed previously published TCR beta repertoires from under 750 donors and added high-resolution HLA genotyping.

Beyond this particular receptor, the publication reports: The classifier was reported to diagnose cytomegalovirus status with high specificity and sensitivity in both the original and validation cohorts. Only TCR beta chains were sequenced in this cohort, and the absence of alpha or paired-chain data limited detectable features. According to a later genetic analysis, donors in an Asian-associated ancestry cluster had fewer N-insertions in productive TCRs than the approximately 700-donor mean. While some public TCRs were present in many individuals, most TCR sequences turned up only very rarely across donors. A later analysis associated roughly 17,000 TCR beta sequences with specific HLA alleles at a false discovery rate of 0.05. Assigning TCR associations to individual alleles was difficult when HLA alleles, especially DR and DQ, strongly co-occurred. A cluster of highly shared sequence variants was judged likely to represent a technical artifact of the sequencing pipeline. Compared with equally common non-associated chains, HLA-associated TCR beta chains in a later analysis were more clonally expanded and had lower generation probabilities. A few of the identified cytomegalovirus-associated TCR beta chains were confirmed in vitro to be specific for cytomegalovirus antigens. A further reported finding was that TCR beta sequences accurately predicted the HLA-A and HLA-B alleles for most subjects in the first cohort. According to a later analysis, most CMV-associated TCR beta chains appeared to be HLA-restricted, and the HLA associations seemed to be driven largely by CMV exposure. For the cohort, immune exposure information was limited to CMV serostatus. Because HLA typing was missing for some donors at each locus, association tests included only the typed subset. Several of the top co-occurrence clusters appeared to be linked to parvovirus B19, influenza, CMV and Epstein-Barr virus, according to a later analysis. In a later analysis, TCR association rates were found to vary across HLA loci, with the most associated TCRs seen for DRB1 alleles and the fewest for HLA-C alleles. Correlated functional status among segregating V segments might be attributable to linkage disequilibrium, but an unknown experimental factor could not be ruled out. In an earlier analysis of a few hundred of the donors, most TCR beta V segments were observed in productive rearrangements about 90% or about 30% of the time, broadly matching IMGT annotations. The study gave a list of around 170 TCR beta chains associated with cytomegalovirus. The presence/absence analyses assumed that sequencing depth was roughly uniform across donors, and that assumption may not be true. The authors suggested that the approach could potentially be generalized to other disease states and immunological phenotypes. An association between a missense DCLRE1C variant and V-gene and J-gene trimming of TCR beta chains was found in a later genetic analysis and replicated in an independent cohort. The 87-base-pair reads could not distinguish some IMGT-functional V segments, including TRBV6-2 and TRBV6-3, so those segments were excluded. Because counts were too low, seventeen rarely observed V segments, including chromosome 9 orphons, were excluded from the earlier analysis of fewer than 650 of the donors.

Comments on this clone: The target of this receptor is not known. No base quality information exists; no much larger clone differs at one position.

The CDR3 measures 18 amino acids from cysteine to phenylalanine. The CDR3 DNA has 54 bases and is translated from base 1. CDR1 and CDR2 were assigned from the germline V gene as LGHNA and YNFKEQ. At the junction V is shortened by 0 bases and J by 0 bases, with 14 bases in between. Library prep was done by the immunoSEQ multiplex PCR assay. For the multiplex PCR, a mixture combining 60 forward primers for TCR Vbeta segments and 13 reverse primers for TCR Jbeta segments was used. Amplification of the CDR3 region of rearranged TCR beta genes was performed with a multiplex PCR assay on genomic DNA. On the Illumina HiSeq System, the amplified TCR beta libraries were sequenced as 87-base-pair reads. From the authors' description of their analysis: A later analysis tallied 70 million to 100 million unique TCR beta chains across the 660 or so repertoires, and around 9.9 million of those chains were shared by two or more donors. A nearest-neighbor algorithm error-corrected the raw reads and collapsed the reads into unique sequences, merging closely related sequences to remove PCR and sequencing errors. Alignment of CDR3 sequences to IMGT reference sequences was used to assign V, D and J gene segments. For a sequence to be retained, a match of at least six nucleotides to both a V gene segment and a J gene segment was required. A rearrangement was called productive if the CDR3 had no stop codons and remained in frame with V and J, and every other rearrangement was called non-productive. CDR3 was defined according to IMGT convention as the region running from the second conserved V-encoded cysteine to the conserved J-encoded phenylalanine. Sequences without an unambiguous match to a single V gene segment were excluded from the earlier analysis of a few hundred of the donors. In an earlier analysis of about 590 of the donors, a V segment was called functional when productive rearrangements were above 56.7%, and segregating when the standard deviation between donors exceeded 5%. A statistical classification framework was built for diagnosing cytomegalovirus status from the catalog of TCR beta chain sequences. V and J gene assignment, in a later analysis, came from comparing TCR nucleotide sequences with IMGT/GENE-DB human TR gene sequences. In a later analysis, CDR3 sequences and most-parsimonious VDJ recombination scenarios were assigned using the TCRdist pipeline. In a later analysis, each TCR beta chain was defined by its CDR3 amino acid sequence together with its V-gene family, and reads without a unique V-gene family were excluded. A later analysis removed roughly 590 highly shared, low-generation-probability nucleotide sequences to deal with suspected cross-contamination and a sequencing artifact. A later analysis calculated a clonal expansion index for each public chain from normalized within-repertoire ranks of inferred template counts. In a later analysis, generation probabilities were computed using a VDJ recombination model fitted to out-of-frame rearrangements, and the results were checked against IGoR. A later analysis scored TCR-TCR, TCR-HLA and TCR-CMV co-occurrence with hypergeometric tests, applying a repertoire-size bias correction to TCR pairs. In a later analysis, false discovery rates were estimated by permuting HLA or CMV assignments 20 times. In a later analysis, co-occurring TCRs were grouped with DBSCAN, and TCRdist sequence similarity was added when clustering was performed within HLA-allele-positive subsets. Repertoires with fewer than 30,000 or more than 120,000 public chains, plus five repertoires with anomalous nucleotide sharing, were excluded from co-occurrence clustering. Entries here come from immuneACCESS through TCRdb and include only in-frame sequences with V and J called. Some clones fail to appear in such tables; in the studies checked, an unresolved V gene covers under half of the shortfall, and the cause of the remainder is unknown. V, J and clone size were drawn from that table, and D and trimming were deduced from the DNA. The sample table holds approximately 100,000 clones, of which 85% were seen once. Of the sample, nearly 7.5% falls within the top ten clones.

In total, more than 500 healthy bone marrow donors made up the cohort. At the time of sampling, every cohort member was nominally healthy, though immune exposures that went unrecorded were likely present. The donor tested CMV seropositive, placing the donor among the 290 or so seropositive members of the cohort. A peripheral blood sample was provided by each donor, and peripheral blood mononuclear cells were used for TCR beta sequencing. The Qiagen DNeasy Blood Extraction Kit was used to extract genomic DNA from the blood cell samples. The sample consisted of PBMCs. The receptor was isolated from a man aged 40-49 years in good health and CMV-seropositive. The chain links TRBV4-2 with TRBJ2-2; the D region possibly corresponds to TRBD2 (6 bases align). The bases are TGTGCCAGCAGCCAAGATAGGTTGCGGGGAGCGAACACCGGGGAGCTGTTTTTT. This codes for CASSQDRLRGANTGELFF.